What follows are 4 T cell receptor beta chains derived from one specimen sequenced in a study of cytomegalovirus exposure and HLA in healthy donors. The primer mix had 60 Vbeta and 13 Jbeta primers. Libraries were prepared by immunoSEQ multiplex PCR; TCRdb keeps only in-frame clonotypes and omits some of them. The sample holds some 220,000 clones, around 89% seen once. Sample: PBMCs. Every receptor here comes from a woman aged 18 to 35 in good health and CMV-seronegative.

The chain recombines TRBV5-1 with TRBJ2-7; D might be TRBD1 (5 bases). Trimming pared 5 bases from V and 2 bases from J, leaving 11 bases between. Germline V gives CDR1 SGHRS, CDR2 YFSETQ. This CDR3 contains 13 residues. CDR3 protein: CASSSDIAYEQYF. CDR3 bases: TGCGCCAGCAGTTCGGACATTGCCTACGAGCAGTACTTC.

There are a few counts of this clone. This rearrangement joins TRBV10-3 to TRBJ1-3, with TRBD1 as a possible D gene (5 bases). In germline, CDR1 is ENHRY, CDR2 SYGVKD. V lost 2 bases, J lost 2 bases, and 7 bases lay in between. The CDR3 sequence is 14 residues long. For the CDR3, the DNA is TGTGCCATCAGTGAGCCGGGGGCTGGAAACACCATATATTTT. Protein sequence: CAISEPGAGNTIYF.

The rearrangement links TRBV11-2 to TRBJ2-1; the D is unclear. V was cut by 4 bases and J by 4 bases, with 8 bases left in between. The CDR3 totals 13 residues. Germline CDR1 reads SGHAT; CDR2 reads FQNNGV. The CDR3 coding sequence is TGTGCCAGCAGCTACATGGCTTACAATGAGCAGTTCTTC. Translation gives CASSYMAYNEQFF.

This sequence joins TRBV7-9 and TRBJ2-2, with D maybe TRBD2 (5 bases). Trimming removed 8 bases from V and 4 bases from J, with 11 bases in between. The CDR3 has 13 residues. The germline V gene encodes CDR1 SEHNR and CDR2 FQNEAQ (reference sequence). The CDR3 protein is CASAPSRTGELFF. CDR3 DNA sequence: TGTGCCAGCGCGCCTAGCCGCACCGGGGAGCTGTTTTTT.